This T cell receptor beta chain was found in a study of blood T cell repertoires in COVID-19. Study-wide background: From the United States, Italy and Spain came samples of acute and convalescent COVID-19.

This clone was observed once. Per the original data handling: Cell counts per sample came from amplifying reference gene primers. Here immunoSEQ multiplex PCR was the method, and the copy in TCRdb shows in-frame clones only, minus some. V and J calls and clone size are those listed in that table; D and trimming were worked out from the DNA. The repertoire includes approximately 290,000 clones, nearly 90% of them detected once, and roughly 4.3% sits in the top ten. V gave up 5 bases and J gave up 0 bases, with 10 bases separating them. The CDR3 runs to 15 residues. Germline V lookup: CDR1 SNHLY, CDR2 FYNNEI. The study drew participants aged about 18 to 95 years from approximately 23 US areas.

V gene TRBV2 combines with J gene TRBJ1-4; D remains ambiguous. The source material was PBMCs or T cells enriched from blood (not recorded which). The clonotype comes from a woman between 18 and 30 years old with acute COVID-19. CDR3 sequence: CASSRGPSTNEKLFF. The CDR3 nucleotides are TGTGCCAGCAGTCGAGGGCCTTCAACTAATGAAAAACTGTTTTTT.